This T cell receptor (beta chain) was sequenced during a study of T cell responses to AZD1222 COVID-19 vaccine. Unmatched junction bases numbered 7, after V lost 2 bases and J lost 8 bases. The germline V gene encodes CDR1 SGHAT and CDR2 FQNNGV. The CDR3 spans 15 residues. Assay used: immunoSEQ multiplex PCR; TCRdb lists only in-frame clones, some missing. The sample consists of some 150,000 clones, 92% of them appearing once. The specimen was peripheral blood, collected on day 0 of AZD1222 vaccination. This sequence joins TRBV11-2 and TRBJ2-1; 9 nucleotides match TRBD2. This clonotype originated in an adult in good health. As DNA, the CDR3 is TGTGCCAGCAGCTTACTAGCGGGAACCATATATGAGCAGTTCTTC. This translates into CASSLLAGTIYEQFF.